The clone carrying this TCR beta chain was found a few times. No antigen is known for it. TCRdb ran MiXCR on the 5' RACE reads and lists one entry per CDR3 protein. The sample includes some 140,000 distinct CDR3 sequences, approximately 7.3% of them seen just once. This entry belongs to a study of CD8 T cells in ankylosing spondylitis. Regarding the study as a whole: According to the report, clones linked to the disease were significantly enriched in matched synovial fluid samples taken from ankylosing spondylitis patients. Reports of some motif variants in reactive arthritis synovial fluid and blood predate this one. Apparently characteristic of ankylosing spondylitis blood was a TCR beta motif (under ten highly homologous variants).

The sequenced sample was blood, either unsorted or a sorted T cell fraction (not recorded which). The TCR was taken from a female donor with ankylosing spondylitis or in good health (not recorded which).

CDR3 amino acids: CASRPTLYNEQFF. The CDR3 bases are TGTGCCAGCAGGCCGACACTCTACAATGAGCAGTTCTTC. This chain links TRBV11-2 with TRBJ2-1; D gene ambiguous. This CDR3 comprises 13 residues. The germline gives CDR1 SGHAT, CDR2 FQNNGV. Trimming removed 6 bases at V and 3 bases at J, with 9 bases between.